The 18 T cell receptor beta chains given below trace back to one sample, sequenced in a study of identical twins (dated by TCRdb to the mid-2010s). Libraries came from 5' RACE. The sequencer was an Illumina HiSeq 2000. Using fastp at Q25 and MiXCR, TCRdb reprocessed the public reads and kept productive beta chains. Entries are consolidated by CDR3 protein sequence, retaining the most common genes and DNA. The table for this sample lists fewer than 900,000 distinct CDR3 sequences; 21% of them were counted only once. The leading ten clones occupy around 4.4% of the sample. This sample also belongs to another study, concerning T cells expressing NK-cell markers.

The sample was PBMCs. The source of these receptors is a woman younger than 35 in good health.

This clonotype was found a few times. The V and J genes are TRBV5-1 and TRBJ1-4, with TRBD1 matching 8 bases. The V segment lost 3 bases and the J segment 4 bases; nucleotides outside the gene matches: 2. The CDR3 loop spans 14 amino acids. CDR1 is SGHRS and CDR2 is YFSETQ in the germline V gene. In DNA form, the CDR3 reads TGCGCCAGCAGCTGGGGACAGGATAATGAAAAACTGTTTTTT. Translated: CASSWGQDNEKLFF.

A few counts support this clonotype. The chain couples TRBV6-1 to TRBJ2-5, with 9 bases identical to TRBD1. The trim removed 6 bases at V and 7 bases at J, leaving 12 bases unmatched. The CDR3 contains 15 residues. Germline values: CDR1 MNHNS, CDR2 SASEGT. For the CDR3, the DNA is TGTGCCAGCAGCCTGGACAGGGGTCAGATTAGGACCCAGTACTTC. Translating it yields CASSLDRGQIRTQYF.

This chain's CDR3 is CASSLAGFFTEAFF. DNA of the CDR3: TGTGCCAGCAGCTTAGCAGGGTTTTTCACTGAAGCTTTCTTT. This chain connects TRBV7-8 to TRBJ1-1; no clear D gene. With 0 bases removed from V and 4 bases from J, the gap between germline ends came to 9 bases. Looked up from germline, CDR1 is SGHVS and CDR2 is FQNEAQ. The CDR3 extends over 14 amino acids.

This clonotype appeared a few times. This sequence joins TRBV10-2 and TRBJ2-2; D unresolved. The germline V and J ends were trimmed by 3 bases and 9 bases, with 5 bases remaining between them. The CDR3 extends over 11 amino acids. Germline V gives CDR1 WSHSY, CDR2 SAAADI. The CDR3 protein is CASSEGWELFF. CDR3 sequence (DNA): TGCGCCAGCAGTGAAGGTTGGGAGCTGTTTTTT.

This clonotype was observed a few times. The rearrangement links TRBV3-1 to TRBJ2-5, with 7 bases identical to TRBD2. This CDR3 has 14 amino acids. Looked up from germline, CDR1 is LGHDT and CDR2 is YNNKEL (reference sequence). Trimming took 6 bases from V and 1 from J; bases not matched to a gene: 5. This CDR3 reads CASRLSSGQETQYF. DNA for the CDR3: TGTGCCAGCAGACTTTCTAGCGGCCAAGAGACCCAGTACTTC.

This clonotype was found a few times. The chain recombines TRBV5-6 with TRBJ1-1, with a possible D match to TRBD1 (5 bases). Deletions cut 0 bases from V and 6 bases from J, with 15 bases between. The CDR3 consists of 15 residues. Germline V gene sequence: CDR1 SGHDT, CDR2 YYEEEE. The CDR3 loop is CASSLGWGGVAEAFF. DNA for the CDR3: TGTGCCAGCAGCTTGGGGTGGGGGGGAGTCGCTGAAGCTTTCTTT.

V and J are TRBV29-1 and TRBJ1-4; D is perhaps TRBD1 (6 bases). In germline, CDR1 is SQVTM, CDR2 ANQGSEA. V shed 7 bases and J shed 7 bases, with 13 bases lying between them. The CDR3 is 12 residues long. The DNA for the CDR3 is TGCAGCGCACAGGGCCCAAGTGAAAAACTGTTTTTT. Amino acid sequence: CSAQGPSEKLFF.

As concerns this clonotype: Its ends do not fully match the called genes, so a read error is possible. V and J are TRBV20-1 and TRBJ2-1, with 7 bases lining up with TRBD2. Germline V CDR1 and CDR2: DFQATT, SNEGSKA (reference sequence). This CDR3 is 14 amino acids long. The CDR3 coding sequence is TGCAGTGCTAGGCGACTAGCTTCCTCCAATGAGCAGTTCTTC. Its protein is CSARRLASSNEQFF.

This chain links TRBV27 with TRBJ2-1, with a tentative D call TRBD2 (5 bases). V was clipped by 5 bases and J by 8 bases, with 19 bases between them. The CDR3 runs to 15 residues. Germline V gene lookup returns CDR1 MNHEY and CDR2 SMNVEV (reference sequence). The CDR3 is CASSPRVVGVHEQFF. CDR3 DNA: TGTGCCAGCAGTCCCCGAGTAGTCGGGGTCCATGAGCAGTTCTTC.

J is TRBJ1-5 and V is TRBV4-1; D call uncertain. V gave up 1 base and J gave up 4 bases, with 17 bases separating them. CDR3 size: 17 residues. CDR1 is MGHRA and CDR2 is YSYEKL in the germline V gene. This chain's CDR3 is CASSQGSSLSGNQPQHF. CDR3 nucleotides: TGCGCCAGCAGCCAAGGCAGTTCCCTATCTGGGAATCAGCCCCAGCATTTT.

The count of this clonotype is one. V is TRBV6-1 and J is TRBJ2-3, with 11 bases that match TRBD2. Germline V lookup: CDR1 MNHNS, CDR2 SASEGT. Germline trimming cut 6 bases from V and 4 bases from J; bases unmatched to any gene: 9. The length of the CDR3 is 16 residues. The CDR3: CASSRRLAGSPDTQYF. DNA of the CDR3: TGTGCCAGCAGCCGTAGACTAGCGGGGAGCCCAGATACGCAGTATTTT.

This clonotype has only a few counts. The genes are TRBV7-2 and TRBJ2-1, with a tentative D call TRBD2 (6 bases). This CDR3 has 15 amino acids. With 5 bases removed from V and 8 bases from J, the gap between germline ends came to 19 bases. CDR1 is SGHTA, CDR2 FQGNSA, per germline. CDR3 residues: CASSMASASWHEQFF. DNA for the CDR3: TGTGCCAGCAGCATGGCTAGCGCGTCTTGGCATGAGCAGTTCTTC.

This clonotype showed up many times. The J gene is TRBJ2-3, the V gene TRBV5-1; D is perhaps TRBD2 (5 bases). The CDR3 has 13 amino acids. Germline V gives CDR1 SGHRS, CDR2 YFSETQ. Trimming left V 0 bases short and J 6 bases short, with 8 bases between. The CDR3 spells CASSLGGSDTQYF. For the CDR3, the DNA is TGCGCCAGCAGCTTGGGCGGGTCGGATACGCAGTATTTT.

V is TRBV7-8 and J is TRBJ2-5; D assignment may be TRBD1 or TRBD2 (7 bases each). CDR1 SGHVS and CDR2 FQNEAQ come from the germline V gene. This CDR3 region has 15 residues. Trimming stripped 6 bases from V and 5 bases from J, with 19 bases between. CDR3 in amino acids: CASSQYGQGGETQYF. In DNA, the CDR3 is TGTGCCAGCAGTCAATACGGTCAGGGGGGGGAGACCCAGTACTTC.

V is TRBV20-1 and J is TRBJ2-1; tentative D call: TRBD2 (6 bases). The CDR3 runs to 14 residues. Deletions cut 5 bases from V and 0 bases from J, with 11 bases between. Per the germline V gene, CDR1 is DFQATT and CDR2 is SNEGSKA (reference sequence). The CDR3 nucleotides read TGCAGTGCTCTAGCGTTGCGCTCCTACAATGAGCAGTTCTTC. Translated: CSALALRSYNEQFF.

V usage is TRBV18 and J usage is TRBJ2-7; D ambiguous. This CDR3 contains 17 residues. Germline values: CDR1 KGHSH, CDR2 LQKENI. V lost 2 bases to trimming and J lost 9 bases, with 26 bases between them. The CDR3 sequence is CASSPSNLHLPSSVQYF. The CDR3, as DNA: TGTGCCAGCTCACCAAGTAATTTGCACCTACCATCTTCCGTGCAGTACTTC.

This clonotype was counted between two and nine times. The chain employs TRBV7-2 and TRBJ1-2; D ambiguous. Germline V CDR1 and CDR2: SGHTA, FQGNSA. The CDR3 is 15 amino acids. V lost 8 bases and J lost 4, with 20 bases in between. The CDR3 protein is CASAKGPPQLYGYTF. The CDR3, as DNA: TGTGCCAGCGCTAAAGGTCCGCCGCAACTCTATGGCTACACCTTC.

The chain uses TRBV15 and TRBJ1-5; the match to TRBD1 covers 7 bases. V shed 1 base, J shed 6 bases, and the junction held 6 bases outside the gene matches. The CDR3 sequence is 15 residues long. Germline CDR1 and CDR2: LNHNV and YYDKDF (reference sequence). The CDR3 reads CATSRGGTEVQPQHF. Written as DNA, the CDR3 is TGTGCCACCAGCAGAGGTGGGACAGAGGTTCAGCCCCAGCATTTT.